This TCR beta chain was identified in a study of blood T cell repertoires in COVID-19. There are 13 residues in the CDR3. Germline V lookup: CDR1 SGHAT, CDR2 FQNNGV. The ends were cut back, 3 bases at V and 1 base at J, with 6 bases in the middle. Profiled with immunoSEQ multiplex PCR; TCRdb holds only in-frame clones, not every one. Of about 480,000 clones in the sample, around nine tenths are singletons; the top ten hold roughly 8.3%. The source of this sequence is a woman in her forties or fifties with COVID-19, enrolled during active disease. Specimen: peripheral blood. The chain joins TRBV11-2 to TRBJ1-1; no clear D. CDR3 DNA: TGTGCCAGCAGCTTTACAACGAACACTGAAGCTTTCTTT. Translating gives CASSFTTNTEAFF.